This T cell receptor beta chain originates from a study of identifying expanded T cells in peripheral blood. Study-level results: Over about two and four weeks, about 17 and 20 clones changed, versus around 1.3 between replicates.

During the collection period, no donor immune events like infections were recorded. Details on this clone: Its specificity is unknown.

CDR3 length: 13 residues. CDR1 and CDR2 from the germline V gene are ENHRY and SYGVKD. Trimming took off 7 bases at V and 2 bases at J, with 10 bases between the two ends. Measured with immunoSEQ multiplex PCR; TCRdb has only the in-frame clones, and not every one. Among about 100,000 clones listed, 88% were seen once. This chain joins TRBV10-3 and TRBJ2-3, with D maybe TRBD1 (6 bases). This sequence originates from a person aged 18-69 years in good health. Material for sequencing was blood. The CDR3 loop reads CAIKAGDTDTQYF. DNA of the CDR3: TGTGCCATCAAGGCAGGGGACACAGATACGCAGTATTTT.